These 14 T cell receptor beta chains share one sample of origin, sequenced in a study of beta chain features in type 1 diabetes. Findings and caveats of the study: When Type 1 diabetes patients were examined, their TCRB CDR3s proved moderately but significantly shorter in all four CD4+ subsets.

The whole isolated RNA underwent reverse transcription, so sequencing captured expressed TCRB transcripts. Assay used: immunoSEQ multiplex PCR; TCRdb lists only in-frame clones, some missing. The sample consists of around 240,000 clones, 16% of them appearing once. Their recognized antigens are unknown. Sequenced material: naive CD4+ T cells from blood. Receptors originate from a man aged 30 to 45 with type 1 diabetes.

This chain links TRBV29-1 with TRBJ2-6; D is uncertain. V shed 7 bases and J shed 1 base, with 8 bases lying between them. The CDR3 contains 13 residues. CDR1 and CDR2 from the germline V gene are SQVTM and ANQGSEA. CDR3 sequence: CSAVTSGANVLTF. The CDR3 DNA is TGCAGCGCTGTAACATCTGGGGCCAACGTCCTGACTTTC.

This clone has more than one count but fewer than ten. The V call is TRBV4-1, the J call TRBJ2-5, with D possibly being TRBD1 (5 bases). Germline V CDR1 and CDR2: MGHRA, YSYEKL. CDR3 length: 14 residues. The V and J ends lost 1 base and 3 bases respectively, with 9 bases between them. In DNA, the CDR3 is TGCGCCAGCAGCCAAGTAGACAGAAAAGAGACCCAGTACTTC. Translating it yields CASSQVDRKETQYF.

The CDR3 region is CASSLGPFGEQFF. CDR3 bases: TGCGCCAGCAGCTTGGGGCCCTTCGGTGAGCAGTTCTTC. The rearrangement uses TRBV5-1 and TRBJ2-1, with D unresolved. Germline-derived CDR1 and CDR2 are SGHRS and YFSETQ. The CDR3 has 13 amino acids. The germline V and J ends were trimmed by 0 bases and 9 bases, with 10 bases remaining between them.

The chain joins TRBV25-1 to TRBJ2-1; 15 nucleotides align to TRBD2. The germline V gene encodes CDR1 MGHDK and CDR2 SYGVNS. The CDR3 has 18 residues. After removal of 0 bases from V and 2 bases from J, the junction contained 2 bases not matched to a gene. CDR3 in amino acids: CASSEYGTSGRPYNEQFF. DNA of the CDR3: TGTGCCAGCAGTGAATATGGGACTAGCGGGAGGCCCTACAATGAGCAGTTCTTC.

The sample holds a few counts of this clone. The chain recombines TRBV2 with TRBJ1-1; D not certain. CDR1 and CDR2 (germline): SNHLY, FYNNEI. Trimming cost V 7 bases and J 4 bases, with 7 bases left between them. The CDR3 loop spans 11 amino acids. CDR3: CASNVGTEAFF. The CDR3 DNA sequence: TGTGCCAGCAACGTGGGCACTGAAGCTTTCTTT.

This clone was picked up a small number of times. The CDR3: CASSPGLAGGNEQYF. CDR3 nucleotide sequence: TGTGCCAGCAGCCCCGGACTAGCGGGAGGGAATGAGCAGTACTTC. J is TRBJ2-7 and V is TRBV7-2; 15 bases agree with TRBD2. The CDR3 is 15 residues long. CDR1 is SGHTA and CDR2 is FQGNSA in the germline V gene. Losses at the gene ends were 5 bases for V and 7 bases for J; bases not matched to a gene: 6.

CDR3 sequence reads: CASSPSTGTSNQPQHF. The CDR3 DNA is TGTGCCAGCAGCCCCTCGACAGGGACTAGCAATCAGCCCCAGCATTTT. The rearrangement links TRBV4-2 to TRBJ1-5, with 7 positions matching TRBD1. CDR1 and CDR2 (germline): LGHNA, YNFKEQ. The V gene end was trimmed by 4 bases and the J gene end by 0 bases; junction bases not matched to a gene: 6. CDR3 length: 16 residues.

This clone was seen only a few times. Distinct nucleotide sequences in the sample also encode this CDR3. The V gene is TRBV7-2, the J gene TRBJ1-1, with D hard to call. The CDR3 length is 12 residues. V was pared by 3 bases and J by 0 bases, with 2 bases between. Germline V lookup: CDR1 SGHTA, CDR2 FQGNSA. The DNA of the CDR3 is TGTGCCAGCAGCTTGATGAACACTGAAGCTTTCTTT. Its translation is CASSLMNTEAFF.

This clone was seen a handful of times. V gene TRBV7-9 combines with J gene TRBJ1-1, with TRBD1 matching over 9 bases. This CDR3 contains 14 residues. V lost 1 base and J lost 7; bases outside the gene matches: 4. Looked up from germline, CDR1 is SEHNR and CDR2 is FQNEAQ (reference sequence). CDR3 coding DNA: TGTGCCAGCAGCTTAGGCCGGACAGGGGTTGAAGCTTTCTTT. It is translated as CASSLGRTGVEAFF.

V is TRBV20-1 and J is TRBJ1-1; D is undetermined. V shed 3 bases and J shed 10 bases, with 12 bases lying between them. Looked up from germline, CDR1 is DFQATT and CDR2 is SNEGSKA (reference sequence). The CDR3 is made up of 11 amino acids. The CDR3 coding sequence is TGCAGTGCTAGGACGCCACGGGGAGCTTTCTTT. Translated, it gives CSARTPRGAFF.

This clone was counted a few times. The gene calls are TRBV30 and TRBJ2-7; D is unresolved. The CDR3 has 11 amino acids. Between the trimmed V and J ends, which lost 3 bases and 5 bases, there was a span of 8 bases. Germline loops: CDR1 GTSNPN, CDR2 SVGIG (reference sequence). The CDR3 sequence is CAWRGYDEQYF. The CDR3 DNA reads TGTGCCTGGAGGGGGTATGACGAGCAGTACTTC.

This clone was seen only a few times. The CDR3 DNA follows: TGTGCCTGGAGTGTAGGACTAGCGGGAGTGCAGCAGTTCTTC. Translation gives CAWSVGLAGVQQFF. The chain joins TRBV30 to TRBJ2-1, with TRBD2 matching 13 bases. The trim removed 0 bases at V and 11 bases at J, leaving 4 bases unmatched. Germline CDR1 is GTSNPN and CDR2 is SVGIG (reference sequence). The CDR3 length is 14 residues. The variable domain in full, with the rest retrieved from reference TRBV30 and TRBJ2-1, is SQTIHQWPATLVQPVGSPLSLECTVEGTSNPNLYWYRQAAGRGLQLLFYSVGIGQISSEVPQNLSASRPQDRQFILSSKKLLLSDSGFYLCAWSVGLAGVQQFFGPGTRLTVL.

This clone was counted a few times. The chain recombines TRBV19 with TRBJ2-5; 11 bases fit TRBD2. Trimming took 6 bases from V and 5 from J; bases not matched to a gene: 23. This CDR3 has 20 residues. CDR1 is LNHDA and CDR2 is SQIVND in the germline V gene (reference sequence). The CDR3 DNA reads TGTGCCAGTAGCCAACCACGACTACCGACTAGCGGGATATCGGGTGAGACCCAGTACTTC. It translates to CASSQPRLPTSGISGETQYF.

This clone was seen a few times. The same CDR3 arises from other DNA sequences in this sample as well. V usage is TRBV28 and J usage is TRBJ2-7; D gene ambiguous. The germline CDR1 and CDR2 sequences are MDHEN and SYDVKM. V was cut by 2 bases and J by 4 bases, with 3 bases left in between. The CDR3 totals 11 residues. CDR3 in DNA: TGTGCCAGCAGTTTAGAGTACGAGCAGTACTTC. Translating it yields CASSLEYEQYF.